These 10 T cell receptor beta chains were all obtained from the same sample, sequenced in a study of human T cells and chemical hapten exposure. Documented time point: pre-sensitization, week 0. Treatment specified: therapeutic diphenylcyclopropenone sensitization with weekly scalp DPC. TCRdb ran MiXCR on the RACE reads and lists one entry per CDR3 protein. Of about 250,000 distinct CDR3 sequences in the sample, approximately 8% were seen once. Sequenced material: whole blood, taken in connection with sensitization to the hapten diphenylcyclopropenone (DPC). Every receptor here comes from a man between 18 and 29 years old with alopecia areata. Some clones in this sample may be carry-over from other donors' samples.

The chain links TRBV6-5 to TRBJ2-1; TRBD2 matches at 11 bases. With 7 bases clipped from V and 4 bases from J, the junction kept 9 bases outside the gene matches. Germline assignment: CDR1 MNHEY and CDR2 SVGAGI. The CDR3 is 16 amino acids. The CDR3 here is CASKNVAGGNYNEQFF. In DNA form, the CDR3 reads TGTGCCAGCAAGAATGTAGCGGGGGGGAATTACAATGAGCAGTTCTTC.

This clonotype was seen ten or more times. V and J are TRBV27 and TRBJ1-6, with 8 bases lining up with TRBD1. The CDR3 runs 16 residues. The V and J ends lost 8 bases and 6 bases, in that order; junction bases with no gene match: 12. Germline V gene sequence: CDR1 MNHEY, CDR2 SMNVEV (reference sequence). Here the CDR3 reads CASGSGQGWPNSPLHF. The CDR3 DNA sequence: TGTGCCAGCGGAAGCGGACAGGGTTGGCCTAATTCACCCCTCCACTTT.

The chain is built from TRBV7-9 and TRBJ2-3; the D is unclear. The CDR3 totals 15 residues. CDR1 is SEHNR, CDR2 FQNEAQ, per germline (reference sequence). V was cut by 3 bases and J by 3 bases, with 13 bases left in between. The CDR3 region has the DNA TGTGCCAGCAGCTTGTCTAACGTTCGGACAGATACGCAGTATTTT. Its protein is CASSLSNVRTDTQYF.

This clonotype appeared a few times. The rearrangement joins TRBV11-2 to TRBJ2-7, with D perhaps matching TRBD2 (7 bases). CDR1 and CDR2 (germline): SGHAT, FQNNGV. V lost 1 base and J lost 5, with 18 bases in between. The CDR3 totals 16 residues. The DNA for the CDR3 is TGTGCCAGCAGCTTAGGGGCGGGGGCCCGTTTGGACGAGCAGTACTTC. As protein: CASSLGAGARLDEQYF.

This clonotype was seen only a few times. This chain joins TRBV7-6 and TRBJ1-1; D is ambiguous. V was cut by 3 bases and J by 6 bases, with 11 bases left in between. Germline CDR1 and CDR2: SGHVS and FNYEAQ. This CDR3 is built from 13 residues. CDR3 in amino acids: CASSLGGKAEAFF. The CDR3 DNA follows: TGTGCCAGCAGCTTGGGAGGGAAGGCTGAAGCTTTCTTT.

This chain uses TRBV3-1 with TRBJ1-2, with D perhaps TRBD1 (5 bases). The CDR3 is made up of 14 amino acids. The V gene lost 1 base and the J gene lost 4 bases, with 10 bases spanning the gap. Germline values: CDR1 LGHDT, CDR2 YNNKEL (reference sequence). DNA of the CDR3: TGTGCCAGCAGCCAAGGTCGACAGAGCTATGGCTACACCTTC. Residues: CASSQGRQSYGYTF.

This chain links TRBV7-3 with TRBJ1-5; D not certain. This CDR3 comprises 13 residues. Trimming cost V 5 bases and J 0 bases, with 5 bases left between them. Per germline, CDR1 SGHTA and CDR2 FQGTGA. CDR3 coding DNA: TGTGCCAGCAGCCGGATTAGCAATCAGCCCCAGCATTTT. Protein: CASSRISNQPQHF.

V gene TRBV3-1 combines with J gene TRBJ2-3; 7 bases match TRBD2. J lost 0 bases, V lost 2 bases, and 5 bases had no gene match. The CDR3 is made up of 16 amino acids. Germline CDR1 is LGHDT and CDR2 is YNNKEL (reference sequence). CDR3 sequence: CASSQLAGESTDTQYF. The CDR3 nucleotides read TGTGCCAGCAGCCAATTGGCGGGGGAAAGCACAGATACGCAGTATTTT.

V usage is TRBV7-9 and J usage is TRBJ1-4; 10 nucleotides line up with TRBD1. V trimming: 5 bases; J trimming: 8 bases; junction bases outside the gene matches: 8. Germline values: CDR1 SEHNR, CDR2 FQNEAQ (reference sequence). This CDR3 region has 15 residues. The CDR3, as DNA: TGTGCCAGCAGCGAAACCGGACAGGGGGACGAAAAACTGTTTTTT. Protein: CASSETGQGDEKLFF.

This chain joins TRBV6-2 or TRBV6-3 and TRBJ2-3; 10 bases map to TRBD1. Germline values: CDR1 MNHEY, CDR2 SVGEGT. J lost 6 bases, V lost 2 bases, and 11 bases had no gene match. The CDR3 loop spans 17 amino acids. This CDR3 reads CASSYNPGTGAVDTQYF. The CDR3 DNA follows: TGTGCCAGCAGTTACAATCCCGGGACAGGGGCGGTGGATACGCAGTATTTT.